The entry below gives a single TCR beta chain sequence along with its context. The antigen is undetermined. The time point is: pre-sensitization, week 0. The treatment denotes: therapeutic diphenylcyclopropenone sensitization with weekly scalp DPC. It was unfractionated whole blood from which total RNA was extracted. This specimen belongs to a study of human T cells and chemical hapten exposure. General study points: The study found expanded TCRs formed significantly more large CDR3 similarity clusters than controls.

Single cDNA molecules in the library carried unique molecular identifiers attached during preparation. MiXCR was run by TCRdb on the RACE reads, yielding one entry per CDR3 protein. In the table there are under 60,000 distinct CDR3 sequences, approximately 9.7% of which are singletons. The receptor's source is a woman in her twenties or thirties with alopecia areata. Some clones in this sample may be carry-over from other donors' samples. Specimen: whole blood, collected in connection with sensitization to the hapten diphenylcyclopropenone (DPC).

The CDR3 region has the DNA TGTGCCAGCAGCCCTAAGGAGGCGGTCGATGAAGCTTTCTTT. Protein sequence: CASSPKEAVDEAFF. The chain carries TRBV7-9 and TRBJ1-1; D is unresolved. CDR3 length: 14 residues. V dropped 5 bases and J dropped 7 bases, with 17 bases sitting between them. The germline gives CDR1 SEHNR, CDR2 FQNEAQ (reference sequence).